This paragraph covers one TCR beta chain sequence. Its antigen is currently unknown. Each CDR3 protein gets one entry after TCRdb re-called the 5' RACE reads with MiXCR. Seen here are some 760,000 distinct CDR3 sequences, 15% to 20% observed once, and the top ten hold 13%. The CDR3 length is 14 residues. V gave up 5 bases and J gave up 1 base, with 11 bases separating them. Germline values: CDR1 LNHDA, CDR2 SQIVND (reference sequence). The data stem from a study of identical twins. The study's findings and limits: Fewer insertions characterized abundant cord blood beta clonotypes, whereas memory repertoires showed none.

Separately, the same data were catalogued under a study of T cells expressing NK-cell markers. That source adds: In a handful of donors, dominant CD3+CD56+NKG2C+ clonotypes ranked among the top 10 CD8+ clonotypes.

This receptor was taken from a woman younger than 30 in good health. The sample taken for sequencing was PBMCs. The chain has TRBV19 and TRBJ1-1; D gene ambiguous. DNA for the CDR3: TGTGCCAGTAGTCCCCGGGTAGGGAACACTGAAGCTTTCTTT. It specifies CASSPRVGNTEAFF.